One sample yielded the 13 T cell receptor beta chains listed below, sequenced in a study of somatic mutations in cytotoxic T cells in rheumatoid arthritis. Generated by immunoSEQ multiplex PCR, the TCRdb table keeps only in-frame clones and is missing some. The repertoire holds 13,000 to 15,000 clones, with 78% as singletons. The sequenced sample was CD8+ T cells sorted from blood. The origin of the receptors is an adult with rheumatoid arthritis.

This chain links TRBV28 with TRBJ2-5; D is perhaps TRBD2 (5 bases). The germline V and J ends were trimmed by 6 bases and 5 bases, with 10 bases remaining between them. The V gene's germline CDR1 is MDHEN and CDR2 SYDVKM. This CDR3 comprises 12 residues. CDR3 amino acids: CASSRTGETQYF. In DNA, the CDR3 is TGTGCCAGCAGCAGAACGGGGGAGACCCAGTACTTC.

This chain links TRBV7-9 with TRBJ2-7; D unclear. The CDR3 is 12 amino acids. Germline CDR1 reads SEHNR; CDR2 reads FQNEAQ (reference sequence). Trimming removed 6 bases at V and 1 base at J, with 7 bases between. The CDR3 loop is CASSDRSYEQYF. In DNA, the CDR3 is TGTGCCAGCAGTGATCGGTCCTACGAGCAGTACTTC.

As DNA, the CDR3 is TGTGCCTGGAGTTCCGGGACTACGAACACAGATACGCAGTATTTT. This sequence encodes CAWSSGTTNTDTQYF. The chain joins TRBV30 to TRBJ2-3; 7 bases are a match to TRBD2. Trimming took 2 bases from V and 2 from J; bases not matched to a gene: 7. The CDR3 loop spans 15 amino acids. Germline CDR1 and CDR2: GTSNPN and SVGIG (reference sequence).

The chain employs TRBV9 and TRBJ2-5, with 7 bases matching TRBD2. The V and J ends lost 0 bases and 5 bases, in that order; junction bases with no gene match: 7. The length of the CDR3 is 15 residues. The germline V gene encodes CDR1 SGDLS and CDR2 YYNGEE. The CDR3 reads CASSVEASGGETQYF. CDR3 nucleotide sequence: TGTGCCAGCAGCGTAGAGGCTAGCGGCGGGGAGACCCAGTACTTC. Full variable domain (rest looked up from reference TRBV9 and TRBJ2-5): DSGVTQTPKHLITATGQRVTLRCSPRSGDLSVYWYQQSLDQGLQFLIQYYNGEERAKGNILERFSAQQFPDLHSELNLSSLELGDSALYFCASSVEASGGETQYFGPGTRLLVL.

The chain links TRBV9 to TRBJ2-5, with 9 bases that match TRBD1. The CDR3 length is 15 residues. Per the germline V gene, CDR1 is SGDLS and CDR2 is YYNGEE. V was pared by 0 bases and J by 5 bases, with 5 bases of the junction left unmatched. The CDR3 region has the DNA TGTGCCAGCAGCGTAGTCGGGACAGGGACGGAGACCCAGTACTTC. This translates into CASSVVGTGTETQYF. Combining the CDR3 with reference TRBV9 and TRBJ2-5 gives the whole variable domain DSGVTQTPKHLITATGQRVTLRCSPRSGDLSVYWYQQSLDQGLQFLIQYYNGEERAKGNILERFSAQQFPDLHSELNLSSLELGDSALYFCASSVVGTGTETQYFGPGTRLLVL.

The rearrangement uses TRBV15 and TRBJ2-2; 8 bases match TRBD1. The germline gives CDR1 LNHNV, CDR2 YYDKDF (reference sequence). V was pared by 8 bases and J by 1 base, with 3 bases of the junction left unmatched. The CDR3 sequence is 14 residues long. The CDR3 loop is CATLDRVNTGELFF. In DNA, the CDR3 is TGTGCCACCCTGGACAGGGTGAACACCGGGGAGCTGTTTTTT.

This clone was picked up one time. The gene calls are TRBV28 and TRBJ2-6; D gene unclear. Trimming stripped 2 bases from V and 0 bases from J, with 8 bases between. Germline CDR1 MDHEN, CDR2 SYDVKM. The CDR3 extends over 16 amino acids. The CDR3 DNA follows: TGTGCCAGCAGTTTACCCAGCTTCTCTGGGGCCAACGTCCTGACTTTC. Its translation is CASSLPSFSGANVLTF.

This chain connects TRBV11-1 to TRBJ2-5, with 7 nucleotides matching TRBD1. Trimming removed 5 bases from V and 3 bases from J; junction bases left unmatched: 9. The germline CDR1 and CDR2 sequences are SGHAT and FQDESV (reference sequence). The CDR3 contains 15 residues. In DNA, the CDR3 is TGTGCCAGCAGCCTCGGGACAGTTGAGGAAGAGACCCAGTACTTC. Its translation: CASSLGTVEEETQYF. The full variable domain, rest sourced from reference TRBV11-1 and TRBJ2-5, is EAEVAQSPRYKITEKSQAVAFWCDPISGHATLYWYRQILGQGPELLVQFQDESVVDDSQLPKDRFSAERLKGVDSTLKIQPAELGDSAMYLCASSLGTVEEETQYFGPGTRLLVL.

The chain combines TRBV9 with TRBJ2-2; no clear D. The germline V gene has CDR1 SGDLS and CDR2 YYNGEE. Trimming cost V 3 bases and J 0 bases, with 12 bases left between them. The length of the CDR3 is 16 residues. This CDR3 is CASSAPPDPNTGELFF. CDR3 DNA: TGTGCCAGCAGCGCCCCCCCGGACCCGAACACCGGGGAGCTGTTTTTT.

This sequence joins TRBV19 and TRBJ2-7, with D uncertain. Trimming removed 3 bases from V and 0 bases from J, with 12 bases in between. Germline values: CDR1 LNHDA, CDR2 SQIVND (reference sequence). The CDR3 runs to 15 residues. CDR3 residues: CASSIFFTSSYEQYF. DNA for the CDR3: TGTGCCAGTAGTATTTTTTTCACCAGCTCCTACGAGCAGTACTTC.

This sequence joins TRBV15 and TRBJ1-1, with a possible D match to TRBD1 (5 bases). CDR3 length: 16 residues. Looked up from germline, CDR1 is LNHNV and CDR2 is YYDKDF (reference sequence). Trimming left V 0 bases short and J 0 bases short, with 11 bases between. CDR3 in DNA: TGTGCCACCAGCAGAGATCGCCAGGGTATGAACACTGAAGCTTTCTTT. This gives the protein CATSRDRQGMNTEAFF.

V gene TRBV19 combines with J gene TRBJ2-5, with TRBD2 matching over 8 bases. CDR1 and CDR2 from the germline V gene are LNHDA and SQIVND (reference sequence). V was pared by 5 bases and J by 5 bases, with 10 bases of the junction left unmatched. The CDR3 loop spans 15 amino acids. In DNA form, the CDR3 reads TGTGCCAGTAGTGGCAGCGGGACTAGTGGCGAGACCCAGTACTTC. Its translation: CASSGSGTSGETQYF.

The chain employs TRBV18 and TRBJ1-1, with TRBD1 matching 7 bases. V dropped 4 bases and J dropped 1; count of bases not matched to a gene: 9. In germline, CDR1 is KGHSH, CDR2 LQKENI. CDR3 length equals 16 residues. The CDR3 DNA follows: TGTGCCAGCTCACAAAACAGGGGACTCGCGAACACTGAAGCTTTCTTT. Its translation: CASSQNRGLANTEAFF.